This TCR beta chain came from a study of OX40 agonist ivuxolimab in advanced cancers. General notes on the study: The costimulatory receptor OX40 (CD134) was targeted by ivuxolimab, a fully human IgG2 agonistic monoclonal antibody. Of the 50 or so patients in dose escalation, some 20 had hepatocellular carcinoma, roughly 15 had melanoma, 9 had renal cell carcinoma and 9 had head and neck cancer. Partial responses were achieved by three dose-escalation patients, of whom one had hepatocellular carcinoma and two had cutaneous melanoma. The paper covers the monotherapy dose-escalation part of the phase I ivuxolimab trial, which included N of about 50 patients. Prior anti-PD-1, anti-PD-L1 or anti-CTLA-4 therapy was permitted, and checkpoint inhibitors had been received by about 37% of dose-escalation patients. Intravenous ivuxolimab was administered to patients every 2 weeks at six dose levels: 0.01, 0.1, 0.3, 1.5, 3 and 10 mg/kg. In the dose-escalation cohort, around four fifths of patients were male, and the mean age was roughly 60 years with a range of roughly 23 to 79. The purpose of peripheral TCRbeta sequencing was to test whether ivuxolimab changed TCR sequence diversity and led to clonal T-cell expansion. Study-level results and caveats: Partial responders in the 0.1-3.0 mg/kg groups had among the lowest normalized peripheral clonal expansion, especially among CD8+ T cells. Low levels of normalized T-cell clonal expansion were also seen in some nonresponding patients. Antigen specificity was not determined for the clonally expanded peripheral T cells. At doses of 0.1 to 3.0 mg/kg, clonal expansion of both CD4+ and CD8+ blood T cells was observed from baseline to week 6. On average, CD8+ T cells showed more expanded clones than CD4+ T cells after ivuxolimab.

To sequence the TCRbeta CDR3 region, genomic DNA was isolated from the sorted cells. TCRbeta CDR3 regions were sequenced using the immunoSEQ Assay. The clones in this table, taken by TCRdb from immuneACCESS, are in-frame only. Not every clone is retained; where verified, under half of the shortfall comes from an unresolved V gene, and the cause of the rest is unknown. The sample table shows more than 15,000 clones, and less than 80% are seen once. The ten largest clones take up roughly 24% of the sample. As to this clone: Which antigen it targets is not known. Nothing much larger sits one base from this clone, and base qualities are not available.

Patients with a history of autoimmune disease or receiving systemic immunosuppression were excluded from the trial. Peripheral blood for TCR sequencing was drawn from every dose cohort at baseline, at cycle 4 day 1 and at cycle 7 day 1. Samples were obtained from an open-label, multicenter, first-in-human phase I dose-escalation trial of ivuxolimab. Adults with locally advanced or metastatic head and neck squamous cell, hepatocellular, melanoma or renal cell carcinoma were enrolled in the trial. Before TCR sequencing, CD4+ T cells and CD8+ T cells were sorted from peripheral blood as separate populations. Sequencing was performed on CD4+ or CD8+ T cells sorted from blood, taken in a trial of the OX40 agonist ivuxolimab. The receptor comes from an adult with an advanced solid tumor such as melanoma, head and neck, liver or kidney cancer.

CDR3 protein: CASSQSRSTEAFF. At the DNA level, the sequence is TGTGCCAGCAGCCAATCGAGGTCCACTGAAGCTTTCTTT. This chain is built from TRBV27 and TRBJ1-1, with the D gene uncertain. The junction shows trimming of 6 bases on V and 4 bases on J, plus 12 bases between the germline ends. The germline V gene (reference sequence) supplies CDR1 MNHEY and CDR2 SMNVEV. The CDR3 sequence holds 13 residues, the cysteine and phenylalanine included. Only the CDR3 part of the read is kept: 39 bases, read in frame from the first base.